The 31 T cell receptor beta chains below were found in one sample sequenced in a study of metastatic and nonmetastatic thyroid tumors. All patients reached thyroid surgery having received no treatment beforehand. With MiXCR, TCRdb called clones anew from the PCR reads. This repertoire shows 20,000 to 25,000 clones, roughly 12% found once; its top ten account for about 24%. The sample was blood. Receptor source: a female donor with papillary thyroid cancer or a benign thyroid nodule (not recorded which). Some clones in this sample may be carry-over from other donors' samples.

This clone was detected ten times or more. The chain recombines TRBV5-8 with TRBJ1-2; D is uncertain. Germline loops: CDR1 SGHTS, CDR2 YDEGEE. The CDR3 is 14 residues long. Trimming pared 4 bases from V and 8 bases from J, leaving 18 bases between. CDR3 DNA sequence: TGTGCCAGCAGCAGTCGGACGGGCTTGGGGGGCTACACCTTC. Protein sequence: CASSSRTGLGGYTF.

In its sample, this clone is medium-sized. The CDR3 reads CASSLFPGYTF. The CDR3 nucleotides are TGTGCCAGCAGTTTATTCCCCGGCTACACCTTC. The V and J genes are TRBV12-3 or TRBV12-4 and TRBJ1-2; D not certain. CDR3 length: 11 amino acids. With 2 bases removed from V and 8 bases from J, the gap between germline ends came to 6 bases.

In this sample, this clone turned up a few times. The chain employs TRBV19 and TRBJ2-5, with a tentative D call TRBD2 (6 bases). The CDR3 extends over 11 amino acids. The V end was cut by 3 bases, the J end by 7 bases, with 6 bases between. Per the germline V gene, CDR1 is LNHDA and CDR2 is SQIVND (reference sequence). CDR3 DNA sequence: TGTGCCAGTAGTATGGGAGGGACCCAGTACTTC. It encodes CASSMGGTQYF.

This clone has ten or more counts. J is TRBJ1-1 and V is TRBV19; the D is unclear. The CDR3 runs 17 residues. From germline, CDR1 is LNHDA and CDR2 SQIVND (reference sequence). With 7 bases removed from V and 0 bases from J, the gap between germline ends came to 21 bases. CDR3 protein: CASTRTGKELMNTEAFF. CDR3 coding DNA: TGTGCCAGTACTAGAACCGGAAAAGAGTTAATGAACACTGAAGCTTTCTTT. Combining the CDR3 with reference TRBV19 and TRBJ1-1 gives the whole variable domain DGGITQSPKYLFRKEGQNVTLSCEQNLNHDAMYWYRQDPGQGLRLIYYSQIVNDFQKGDIAEGYSVSREKKESFPLTVTSAQKNPTAFYLCASTRTGKELMNTEAFFGQGTRLTVV.

The chain carries TRBV7-2 and TRBJ1-5, with TRBD1 identical over 7 bases. Trimming took 4 bases from V and 7 from J; bases not matched to a gene: 7. Germline loops: CDR1 SGHTA, CDR2 FQGNSA. The CDR3 has 14 residues. CDR3 sequence (DNA): TGTGCCAGCAGCTCAGGACAGGTTGGCCAGCCCCAGCATTTT. The encoded protein is CASSSGQVGQPQHF.

There are a few counts of this clone. Its ends do not fully match the called genes, so a read error is possible. The rearrangement joins TRBV27 to TRBJ1-6; D remains ambiguous. Germline assignment: CDR1 MNHEY and CDR2 SMNVEV (reference sequence). There are 12 residues in the CDR3. CDR3 in amino acids: CASSSYNSPLNF. CDR3 nucleotides: TGTGCCAGCAGTTCCTATAATTCACCCCTAAACTTT.

This clone has a count of ten or more. This rearrangement joins TRBV27 to TRBJ2-1; D unclear. V lost 6 bases to trimming and J lost 0 bases, with 9 bases between them. Germline V lookup: CDR1 MNHEY, CDR2 SMNVEV (reference sequence). The CDR3 runs to 14 residues. DNA for the CDR3: TGTGCCAGCAGGGGCACGAGCTCCTACAATGAGCAGTTCTTC. This translates into CASRGTSSYNEQFF.

This clone was found many times. V is TRBV6-1 and J is TRBJ2-1; no clear D gene. Per germline, CDR1 MNHNS and CDR2 SASEGT. V was shortened by 5 bases and J by 5 bases, with 7 bases between the two germline ends. The CDR3 has 12 amino acids. Written as DNA, the CDR3 is TGTGCCAGCAGTAGTGGGCACAATGAGCAGTTCTTC. Its translation: CASSSGHNEQFF.

The chain combines TRBV6-1 with TRBJ1-1, with D hard to call. Trimming removed 5 bases from V and 0 bases from J, with 7 bases in between. The CDR3 extends over 13 amino acids. The V gene's germline CDR1 is MNHNS and CDR2 SASEGT. In nucleotides, the CDR3 is TGTGCCAGCAGTAGTCACCTGAACACTGAAGCTTTCTTT. Amino acid sequence: CASSSHLNTEAFF.

This clone is deemed medium-sized. This sequence joins TRBV6-1 and TRBJ1-5, with a weak D call TRBD1 (5 bases). V lost 7 bases and J 2 bases, leaving 21 bases between the germline ends. CDR1 is MNHNS, CDR2 SASEGT, per germline. There are 17 residues in the CDR3. DNA for the CDR3: TGTGCCAGCACCCTAAACCGGGGGTCTCGGGGCAATCAGCCCCAGCATTTT. It codes for CASTLNRGSRGNQPQHF.

Within the sample, this clone is medium-sized (0.01 to 0.1%). This sequence joins TRBV27 and TRBJ1-2; D is undetermined. In germline, CDR1 is MNHEY, CDR2 SMNVEV (reference sequence). Trimming removed 0 bases from V and 5 bases from J, with 7 bases in between. The CDR3 loop spans 13 amino acids. The CDR3 DNA is TGTGCCAGCAGTTTATCGGCAGGTTATGGCTACACCTTC. It translates to CASSLSAGYGYTF.

The chain joins TRBV2 to TRBJ2-4, with a possible D match to TRBD1 (5 bases). Germline V CDR1 and CDR2: SNHLY, FYNNEI. The CDR3 totals 15 residues. The V gene lost 5 bases and the J gene lost 0 bases, with 11 bases spanning the gap. The CDR3 region has the DNA TGTGCCAGCAGTTTTGGGGCTATAGCCAAAAACATTCAGTACTTC. Translation: CASSFGAIAKNIQYF.

A note on this clone: The junction and the germline gene differ at one end; a read error may be behind it. J is TRBJ1-6 and V is TRBV12-3 or TRBV12-4; the D gene is possibly TRBD1 (6 bases). The CDR3 spans 15 residues. As DNA, the CDR3 is TGTTCCAGCAGCAGGGACATGGTATTCAGTTCACCCCTCCACTTT. Protein product: CSSSRDMVFSSPLHF.

This clone showed up many times. The chain couples TRBV14 to TRBJ1-2, with D possibly TRBD1 on 6 matching bases. V was trimmed by 6 bases and J by 2 bases, leaving 10 bases between them. The length of the CDR3 is 13 residues. Looked up from germline, CDR1 is SGHDN and CDR2 is FVKESK. CDR3 amino acids: CASSHRANYGYTF. The CDR3 coding sequence is TGTGCCAGCAGTCACAGGGCCAACTATGGCTACACCTTC. Using reference TRBV14 and TRBJ1-2 for the parts outside the CDR3, the full variable domain is EAGVTQFPSHSVIEKGQTVTLRCDPISGHDNLYWYRRVMGKEIKFLLHFVKESKQDESGMPNNRFLAERTGGTYSTLKVQPAELEDSGVYFCASSHRANYGYTFGSGTRLTVV.

This clone has more than one count but fewer than ten. The rearrangement links TRBV25-1 to TRBJ1-2; maybe TRBD1 (6 bases). The CDR3 is 14 amino acids. Germline CDR1 is MGHDK and CDR2 is SYGVNS. The V and J ends lost 10 bases and 5 bases respectively, with 20 bases between them. The CDR3 is CAIIDRNRVYGYTF. CDR3 bases: TGTGCCATCATTGACCGCAACAGGGTTTATGGCTACACCTTC.

This clone was counted many times. V gene TRBV2 combines with J gene TRBJ1-6; D gene ambiguous. Between the trimmed V and J ends, which lost 2 bases and 5 bases, there was a span of 10 bases. Germline assignment: CDR1 SNHLY and CDR2 FYNNEI. The CDR3 loop spans 15 amino acids. The CDR3 protein is CASSEHQANNSPLHF. The CDR3 nucleotides read TGTGCCAGCAGTGAACATCAGGCGAATAATTCACCCCTCCACTTT.

In its sample, this clone was seen many times. The rearrangement links TRBV30 to TRBJ2-3, with no clear D. CDR1 and CDR2 from the germline V gene are GTSNPN and SVGIG (reference sequence). The CDR3 covers 15 residues. Trimming left V 2 bases short and J 2 bases short, with 14 bases between. The DNA for the CDR3 is TGTGCCTGGAGTCTTGGACGGCGGTACACAGATACGCAGTATTTT. Translation: CAWSLGRRYTDTQYF.

This clone occurred a few times. The rearrangement uses TRBV6-4 and TRBJ2-1; 9 bases agree with TRBD2. The V gene's germline CDR1 is MRHNA and CDR2 SNTAGT. The CDR3 has 14 residues. The ends lost 5 bases at V and 5 bases at J; junction bases unmatched: 4. The CDR3 bases are TGTGCCAGCAGTCCCGGGACTAGCCACAATGAGCAGTTCTTC. Amino acids: CASSPGTSHNEQFF.

This clone showed up many times. The CDR3 sequence is CASSLGHEQFF. In nucleotides, the CDR3 is TGTGCCAGCAGCTTAGGGCATGAGCAGTTCTTC. The chain is built from TRBV11-2 and TRBJ2-1; no clear D. Germline values: CDR1 SGHAT, CDR2 FQNNGV. The CDR3 runs 11 residues. V lost 1 base to trimming and J lost 8 bases, with 3 bases between them.

This clone showed up just a few times. A much more abundant neighbour one base away suggests this may be a read error. This sample includes further DNA sequences coding for the same CDR3. The CDR3 is CASSSLGTGSEKLFF. The CDR3 coding sequence is TGTGCCAGCAGCTCCTTGGGGACAGGGAGTGAAAAACTGTTTTTT. V is TRBV7-6 and J is TRBJ1-4; TRBD1 aligns across 9 bases. The CDR3 is made up of 15 amino acids. The V gene end was trimmed by 4 bases and the J gene end by 7 bases; junction bases not matched to a gene: 7. CDR1 is SGHVS, CDR2 FNYEAQ, per germline. Together with reference TRBV7-6 and TRBJ1-4, the CDR3 gives the full variable domain: GAGVSQSPRYKVTKRGQDVALRCDPISGHVSLYWYRQALGQGPEFLTYFNYEAQQDKSGLPNDRFSAERPEGSISTLTIQRTEQRDSAMYRCASSSLGTGSEKLFFGSGTQLSVL.

This clone was detected only a few times. A much bigger clone sits one base away, suggesting this may be a read error. Other DNA sequences within the sample encode an identical CDR3. This chain links TRBV2 with TRBJ1-1; TRBD1 might be the D (5 bases). The CDR3 is 13 residues long. Trimming took 9 bases from V and 1 from J, leaving 12 bases between them. The germline CDR1 and CDR2 sequences are SNHLY and FYNNEI. The CDR3 protein is CASRYQGNTEAFF. CDR3 sequence (DNA): TGTGCCAGTAGATATCAGGGGAACACTGAAGCTTTCTTT.

This chain joins TRBV4-1 and TRBJ1-5, with 8 bases matching TRBD1. The germline V gene has CDR1 MGHRA and CDR2 YSYEKL. V was clipped by 7 bases and J by 6 bases; unmatched bases: 8. The CDR3 runs to 14 residues. CDR3 protein: CASMQTGGIQPQHF. CDR3 nucleotides: TGCGCCAGCATGCAAACAGGGGGTATTCAGCCCCAGCATTTT.

This clone is medium-sized. V and J are TRBV7-9 and TRBJ2-1, with D unresolved. Looked up from germline, CDR1 is SEHNR and CDR2 is FQNEAQ (reference sequence). Trimming removed 7 bases from V and 6 bases from J, with 10 bases in between. This CDR3 contains 12 residues. In nucleotides, the CDR3 is TGTGCCAGCACCATTCGAAGCAATGAGCAGTTCTTC. Translating gives CASTIRSNEQFF.

Remarks on this clone: This CDR3 is missing its conserved last phenylalanine or tryptophan, likely due to a read error. This sequence joins TRBV7-3 and TRBJ1-1; D not resolved. CDR3 length: 13 residues. The germline V and J ends were trimmed by 4 bases and 1 base, with 7 bases remaining between them. Germline V gene data show CDR1 as SGHTA and CDR2 as FQGTGA. The CDR3 loop reads CASSSERNTEAFS. For the CDR3, the DNA is TGTGCCAGCAGCTCGGAAAGGAACACTGAAGCTTTCTCT.

This clone rates as medium-sized. The CDR3 DNA reads TGTGCCAGCAGTTGGACAGGGCAAGCGGCCGGGGAGCTGTTTTTT. Its translation: CASSWTGQAAGELFF. The chain is built from TRBV6-1 and TRBJ2-2; 8 nucleotides agree with TRBD1. Trimming cost V 5 bases and J 6 bases; bases outside gene matches: 8. This CDR3 is 15 amino acids long. In germline, CDR1 is MNHNS, CDR2 SASEGT.

On this clone itself: An end of the junction does not agree with germline; a read error may underlie this. The chain's CDR3 is CASSLWDSSPYTF. The CDR3 DNA follows: TGTGCAAGCAGCTTATGGGACAGCAGTCCCTACACCTTC. The chain joins TRBV7-8 to TRBJ1-2; 7 nucleotides align to TRBD1. Germline V gene lookup returns CDR1 SGHVS and CDR2 FQNEAQ. The CDR3 covers 13 residues.

The sample holds many counts of this clone. The CDR3 DNA reads as TGCGCCAGCGGCTCAACCGCAGGGACCGGGGAGACCCAGTACTTC. It codes for CASGSTAGTGETQYF. The V and J genes are TRBV5-1 and TRBJ2-5; D possibly uses TRBD1 or TRBD2 (5 bases each). The CDR3 totals 15 residues. In germline, CDR1 is SGHRS, CDR2 YFSETQ. The germline V and J ends were trimmed by 7 bases and 5 bases, with 21 bases remaining between them.

There are many counts of this clone. The chain employs TRBV5-8 and TRBJ2-7, with 8 bases matching TRBD2. This CDR3 region has 14 residues. The J segment lost 4 bases and the V segment lost 1 base, leaving 4 bases of the junction unmatched. The V gene's germline CDR1 is SGHTS and CDR2 YDEGEE. The CDR3 reads CASSLSASGYEQYF. CDR3 nucleotide sequence: TGTGCCAGCAGCTTGTCGGCTAGCGGGTACGAGCAGTACTTC.

This clone was counted many times. The V and J genes are TRBV5-1 and TRBJ1-2; a possible D gene is TRBD1 (5 bases). Trimming took off 0 bases at V and 4 bases at J, with 10 bases between the two ends. From germline, CDR1 is SGHRS and CDR2 YFSETQ. The CDR3 runs 14 residues. CDR3: CASSLGTGGYGYTF. In nucleotides, the CDR3 is TGCGCCAGCAGCTTGGGGACGGGGGGCTATGGCTACACCTTC.

This clone was found many times. This chain connects TRBV10-1 to TRBJ1-2; D uncertain. Per germline, CDR1 WNHNN and CDR2 SYGVQD (reference sequence). The V end was cut by 3 bases, the J end by 4 bases, with 9 bases between. CDR3 length equals 13 residues. The CDR3 is CASSDKRSYGYTF. In DNA form, the CDR3 reads TGCGCCAGCAGTGACAAGAGGAGCTATGGCTACACCTTC.

Ten or more counts support this clone. The chain is built from TRBV20-1 and TRBJ1-1; D is perhaps TRBD1 (6 bases). The CDR3 loop spans 13 amino acids. Trimming took off 3 bases at V and 4 bases at J, with 12 bases between the two ends. Germline V gene lookup returns CDR1 DFQATT and CDR2 SNEGSKA (reference sequence). The CDR3 DNA reads TGCAGTGCTAGTAGGGGGACCGCCACTGAAGCTTTCTTT. Residues: CSASRGTATEAFF.